This TCR beta chain was sequenced during a study of human T cells and chemical hapten exposure. Whole blood that had not been fractionated was the source of extracted total RNA. The germline CDR1 and CDR2 sequences are SGHTA and FQGTGA. The CDR3 length is 16 residues. Losses at the gene ends were 5 bases for V and 11 bases for J; bases not matched to a gene: 15. This clonotype showed up many times. Library preparation tagged each individual cDNA molecule with a unique molecular identifier. TCRdb re-called the 5' RACE reads with MiXCR, one entry per CDR3 protein. The sample has some 150,000 distinct CDR3 sequences, around 4.1% seen once.

The rearrangement joins TRBV7-3 to TRBJ1-1; 12 bases match TRBD1. The receptor comes from a female donor in good health. Here the CDR3 DNA reads TGTGCCAGCAGCCCCCGTCCCGGGACAGGGGGCTTCGGGGCTTTCTTT. It is translated as CASSPRPGTGGFGAFF. The whole variable domain, filled in from reference TRBV7-3 and TRBJ1-1, reads GAGVSQTPSNKVTEKGKYVELRCDPISGHTALYWYRQSLGQGPEFLIYFQGTGAADDSGLPNDRFFAVRPEGSVSTLKIQRTERGDSAVYLCASSPRPGTGGFGAFFGQGTRLTVV.